The 16 T cell receptor beta chains below all came from one sample that was sequenced in a study of CXCR3-negative and CXCR3-positive naive CD8 T cells (dated by TCRdb to the late 2010s). These TCRs are of unknown antigen specificity. Paper-wide results and their limitations: TRB CDR3s from CXCR3-positive naive cells showed higher hydrophobicity (lower Kidera factor 4), lower energy, and higher strength and volume indices than CXCR3-negative naive cells.

Data came from a NextSeq 550. The Human TCR Profiling Kit (MiLaboratory) was used to prepare UMI-labeled 5' RACE TRB cDNA libraries. Following TCRdb reprocessing, every CDR3 protein sequence forms one entry, and DNA is not provided. This sample's table carries 120,000 or so distinct CDR3 sequences. The ten largest clonotypes hold about 0.54% of the sample. Material: naive CXCR3+ CD8+ T cells from blood. This specimen's cell subset or site label, per the study, means: CD45RO-CCR7+CD27+CD95- naive CD8+ T cells expressing CXCR3 (TNR3+). The source of these receptors is a human donor in good health. Some clones in this sample may be carry-over from other donors' samples.

CDR3 sequence: CASRATGRYEQYF. The chain carries TRBV27 and TRBJ2-7; the D call of TRBD1 rests on TCRdb alone, since no DNA is present to check it. The CDR3 loop spans 13 amino acids. CDR1 is MNHEY and CDR2 is SMNVEV in the germline V gene (reference sequence).

The gene calls are TRBV14 and TRBJ2-7; TCRdb indicates TRBD1, and absent DNA this call remains unverified. Germline CDR1 reads SGHDN; CDR2 reads FVKESK. This CDR3 region has 13 residues. The CDR3 reads CAIPGGLYYEQYF.

V and J are TRBV6-2 or TRBV6-3 and TRBJ2-7. CDR3 length: 16 amino acids. Germline V CDR1 and CDR2: MNHEY, SVGEGT. The CDR3 is CASSYPIIGGSYEQYF.

The chain is built from TRBV20-1 and TRBJ1-3; TCRdb's assignment of TRBD1 cannot be checked, as there is no DNA. CDR1 and CDR2 (germline): DFQATT, SNEGSKA (reference sequence). The CDR3 sequence is 14 residues long. CDR3 residues: CSADDRESGNTIYF.

The chain joins TRBV6-6 to TRBJ2-7; TCRdb returns TRBD2, unconfirmable since there is no DNA. Germline lookup yields CDR1 MNHNY and CDR2 SVGAGI (reference sequence). CDR3 length: 15 amino acids. CDR3 sequence: CASIGLRGTSYEQYF.

The chain employs TRBV29-1 and TRBJ2-3; the D call from TCRdb, TRBD1, cannot be confirmed without DNA. Germline V gene sequence: CDR1 SQVTM, CDR2 ANQGSEA. The CDR3 is 17 residues long. CDR3 sequence: CSVVPTRTAVNQDTQYF.

The chain uses TRBV12-3 or TRBV12-4 and TRBJ1-1. The CDR3 covers 15 residues. This CDR3 is CASSLDGTRYTEAFF.

J is TRBJ2-3 and V is TRBV27. The CDR3 is made up of 11 amino acids. CDR1 MNHEY and CDR2 SMNVEV come from the germline V gene (reference sequence). The chain's CDR3 is CASSFGDTQYF.

The chain joins TRBV14 to TRBJ1-2. The CDR3 spans 13 residues. Germline loops: CDR1 SGHDN, CDR2 FVKESK. Here the CDR3 reads CASRVDGKNGYTF.

The chain links TRBV10-2 to TRBJ1-2. Germline loops: CDR1 WSHSY, CDR2 SAAADI. The CDR3 contains 12 residues. CDR3 in amino acids: CASSDKIYGYTF.

V is TRBV20-1 and J is TRBJ2-1; TCRdb returns TRBD2, unconfirmable since there is no DNA. Germline lookup yields CDR1 DFQATT and CDR2 SNEGSKA (reference sequence). This CDR3 has 14 residues. The CDR3 here is CSAASGGFYNEQFF.

V and J are TRBV7-9 and TRBJ2-2; TCRdb outputs TRBD1, but without DNA this stays unchecked. The germline V gene has CDR1 SEHNR and CDR2 FQNEAQ (reference sequence). The CDR3 runs 17 residues. The CDR3 protein is CASTYGRGLMEPGELFF.

This chain links TRBV7-9 with TRBJ1-5; TCRdb's D call of TRBD1 is untestable without DNA. The germline V gene has CDR1 SEHNR and CDR2 FQNEAQ (reference sequence). This CDR3 contains 16 residues. This chain's CDR3 is CASSARDRAFIQPQHF.

The chain couples TRBV7-9 to TRBJ2-7. Per the germline V gene, CDR1 is SEHNR and CDR2 is FQNEAQ (reference sequence). This CDR3 is built from 12 residues. The chain's CDR3 is CASSLVPYEQYF.

This rearrangement joins TRBV5-1 to TRBJ2-5. The CDR3 spans 14 residues. Germline lookup yields CDR1 SGHRS and CDR2 YFSETQ. CDR3 sequence: CASSWTIGQETQYF. Full variable domain (missing parts from reference TRBV5-1 and TRBJ2-5): KAGVTQTPRYLIKTRGQQVTLSCSPISGHRSVSWYQQTPGQGLQFLFEYFSETQRNKGNFPGRFSGRQFSNSRSEMNVSTLELGDSALYLCASSWTIGQETQYFGPGTRLLVL.

The chain joins TRBV6-1 to TRBJ2-2; as DNA is missing, the TRBD2 call by TCRdb cannot be tested. CDR3 length equals 20 residues. CDR1 is MNHNS, CDR2 SASEGT, per germline. The CDR3 sequence is CASSGSMGLHSGANTGELFF.